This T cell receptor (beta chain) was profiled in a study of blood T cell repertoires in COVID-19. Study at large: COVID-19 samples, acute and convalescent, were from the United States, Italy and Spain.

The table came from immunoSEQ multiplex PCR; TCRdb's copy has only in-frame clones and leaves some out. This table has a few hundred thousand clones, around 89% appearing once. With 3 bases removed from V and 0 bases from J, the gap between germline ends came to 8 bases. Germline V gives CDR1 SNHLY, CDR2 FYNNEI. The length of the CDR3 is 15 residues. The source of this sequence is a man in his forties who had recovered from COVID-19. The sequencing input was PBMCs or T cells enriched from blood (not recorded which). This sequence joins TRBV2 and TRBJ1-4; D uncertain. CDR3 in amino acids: CASSEQFATNEKLFF. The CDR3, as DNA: TGTGCCAGCAGTGAGCAGTTTGCAACTAATGAAAAACTGTTTTTT.